This paragraph reports one T cell receptor (beta chain). Its antigen is still unknown. The sample originates from a study of cytomegalovirus exposure and HLA in healthy donors. Study overall: Among roughly 190 million T cells, an earlier analysis found roughly 110 million unique TCR beta sequences.

Study-level findings and limits: Immune exposure was documented only through CMV serostatus.

13 Jbeta primers and 60 Vbeta primers were used for the PCR. The data were produced by immunoSEQ multiplex PCR, yet TCRdb's version contains in-frame clones alone and is incomplete. The data show 150,000 to 200,000 clones, over 75% seen once. Germline CDR1 reads LNHDA; CDR2 reads SQIVND (reference sequence). CDR3 length: 14 residues. With 5 bases clipped from V and 8 bases from J, the junction kept 8 bases outside the gene matches. The chain couples TRBV19 to TRBJ1-4, with 7 positions matching TRBD1. The TCR comes from a young woman in good health and CMV-seronegative. The material sequenced was PBMCs. CDR3 loop: CASSVTGSREKLFF. The CDR3 nucleotides read TGTGCCAGTAGTGTGACAGGGTCTCGGGAAAAACTGTTTTTT.